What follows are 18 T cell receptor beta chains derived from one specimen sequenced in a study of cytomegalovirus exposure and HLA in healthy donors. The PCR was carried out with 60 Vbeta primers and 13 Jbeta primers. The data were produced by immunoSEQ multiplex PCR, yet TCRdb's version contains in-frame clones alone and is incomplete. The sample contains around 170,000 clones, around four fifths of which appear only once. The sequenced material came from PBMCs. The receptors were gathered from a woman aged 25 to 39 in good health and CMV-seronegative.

The CDR3 loop reads CASSISGLTGDSYQPQHF. The CDR3, as DNA: TGTGCCAGTAGTATCAGTGGTCTTACGGGGGACAGTTATCAGCCCCAGCATTTT. This chain connects TRBV19 to TRBJ1-5; 7 bases match TRBD1. V was clipped by 3 bases and J by 5 bases; unmatched bases: 16. CDR3 length equals 18 residues. Germline loops: CDR1 LNHDA, CDR2 SQIVND (reference sequence).

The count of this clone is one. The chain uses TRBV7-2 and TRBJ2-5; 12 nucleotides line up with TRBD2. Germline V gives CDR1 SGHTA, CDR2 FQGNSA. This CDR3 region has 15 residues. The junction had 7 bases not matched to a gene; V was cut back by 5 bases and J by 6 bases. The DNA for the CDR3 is TGTGCCAGCAGCGACCTAGCGGGGGGGCCCCAGACCCAGTACTTC. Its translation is CASSDLAGGPQTQYF. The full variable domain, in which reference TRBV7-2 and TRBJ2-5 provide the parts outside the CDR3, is GAGVSQSPSNKVTEKGKDVELRCDPISGHTALYWYRQSLGQGLEFLIYFQGNSAPDKSGLPSDRFSAERTGGSVSTLTIQRTQQEDSAVYLCASSDLAGGPQTQYFGPGTRLLVL.

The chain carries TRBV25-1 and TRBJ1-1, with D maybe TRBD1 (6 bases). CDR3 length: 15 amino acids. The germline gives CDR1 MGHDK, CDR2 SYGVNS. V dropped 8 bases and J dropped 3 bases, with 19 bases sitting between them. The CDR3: CASQRTEVRDTEAFF. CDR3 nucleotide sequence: TGTGCCAGCCAGCGGACAGAAGTTAGGGACACTGAAGCTTTCTTT.

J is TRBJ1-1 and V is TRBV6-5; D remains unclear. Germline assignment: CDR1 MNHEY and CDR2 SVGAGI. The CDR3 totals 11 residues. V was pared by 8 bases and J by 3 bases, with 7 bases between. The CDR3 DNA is TGTGCCAGCGCCGGGGACACTGAAGCTTTCTTT. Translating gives CASAGDTEAFF.

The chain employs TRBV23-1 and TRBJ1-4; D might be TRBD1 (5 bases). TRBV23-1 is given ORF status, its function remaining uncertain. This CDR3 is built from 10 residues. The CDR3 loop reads CEDNHGKLFF. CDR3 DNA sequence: TGCGAGGACAATCACGGAAAACTGTTTTTT.

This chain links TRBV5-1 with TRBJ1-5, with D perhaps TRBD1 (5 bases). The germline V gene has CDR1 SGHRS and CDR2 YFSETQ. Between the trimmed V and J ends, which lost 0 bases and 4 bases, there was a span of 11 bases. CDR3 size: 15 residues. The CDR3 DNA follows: TGCGCCAGCAGCTTGGACACCAGGGAAAATCAGCCCCAGCATTTT. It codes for CASSLDTRENQPQHF.

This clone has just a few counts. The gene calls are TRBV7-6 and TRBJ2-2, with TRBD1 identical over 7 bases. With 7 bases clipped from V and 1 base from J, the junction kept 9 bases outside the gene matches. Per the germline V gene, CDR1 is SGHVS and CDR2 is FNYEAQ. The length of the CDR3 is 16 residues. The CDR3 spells CASMPGTARNTGELFF. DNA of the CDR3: TGTGCCAGCATGCCAGGGACAGCCAGGAACACCGGGGAGCTGTTTTTT.

The CDR3 loop is CASSPIHTRTANSPLHF. The DNA for the CDR3 is TGCGCCAGCAGCCCAATCCATACCCGGACAGCTAATTCACCCCTCCACTTT. The chain combines TRBV5-1 with TRBJ1-6; D might be TRBD1 (6 bases). This CDR3 comprises 17 residues. V was trimmed by 4 bases and J by 6 bases, leaving 20 bases between them. Germline values: CDR1 SGHRS, CDR2 YFSETQ. The whole variable domain, filled in from reference TRBV5-1 and TRBJ1-6, reads KAGVTQTPRYLIKTRGQQVTLSCSPISGHRSVSWYQQTPGQGLQFLFEYFSETQRNKGNFPGRFSGRQFSNSRSEMNVSTLELGDSALYLCASSPIHTRTANSPLHFGNGTRLTVT.

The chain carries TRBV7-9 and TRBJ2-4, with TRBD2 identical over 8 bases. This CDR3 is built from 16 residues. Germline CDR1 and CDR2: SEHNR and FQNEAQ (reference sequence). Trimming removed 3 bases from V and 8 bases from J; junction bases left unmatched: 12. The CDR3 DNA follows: TGTGCCAGCAGCTTTAGACCCCGGGGGGGCGGGGACATTCAGTACTTC. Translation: CASSFRPRGGGDIQYF.

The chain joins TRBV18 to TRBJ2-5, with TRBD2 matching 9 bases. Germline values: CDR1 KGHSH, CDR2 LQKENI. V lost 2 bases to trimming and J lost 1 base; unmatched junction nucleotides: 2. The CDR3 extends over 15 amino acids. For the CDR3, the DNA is TGTGCCAGCTCACCAATAGCGGGGGCCCAAGAGACCCAGTACTTC. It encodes CASSPIAGAQETQYF.

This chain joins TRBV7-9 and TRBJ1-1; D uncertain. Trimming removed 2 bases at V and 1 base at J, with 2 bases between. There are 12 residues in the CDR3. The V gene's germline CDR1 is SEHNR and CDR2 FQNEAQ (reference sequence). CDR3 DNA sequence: TGTGCCAGCAGCTTACAGAACACTGAAGCTTTCTTT. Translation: CASSLQNTEAFF.

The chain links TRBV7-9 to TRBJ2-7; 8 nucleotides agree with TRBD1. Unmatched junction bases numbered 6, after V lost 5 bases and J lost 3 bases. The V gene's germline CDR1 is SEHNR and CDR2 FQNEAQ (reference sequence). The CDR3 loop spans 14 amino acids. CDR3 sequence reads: CASSEGTGIYEQYF. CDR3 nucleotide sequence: TGTGCCAGCAGCGAAGGGACAGGTATCTACGAGCAGTACTTC.

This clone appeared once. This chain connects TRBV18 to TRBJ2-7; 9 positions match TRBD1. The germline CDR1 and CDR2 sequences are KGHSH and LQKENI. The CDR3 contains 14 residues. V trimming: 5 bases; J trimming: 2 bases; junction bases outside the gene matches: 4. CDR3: CASSTGQGAYEQYF. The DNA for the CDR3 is TGTGCCAGCTCAACGGGACAGGGAGCCTACGAGCAGTACTTC. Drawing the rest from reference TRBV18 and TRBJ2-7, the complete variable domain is NAGVMQNPRHLVRRRGQEARLRCSPMKGHSHVYWYRQLPEEGLKFMVYLQKENIIDESGMPKERFSAEFPKEGPSILRIQQVVRGDSAAYFCASSTGQGAYEQYFGPGTRLTVT.

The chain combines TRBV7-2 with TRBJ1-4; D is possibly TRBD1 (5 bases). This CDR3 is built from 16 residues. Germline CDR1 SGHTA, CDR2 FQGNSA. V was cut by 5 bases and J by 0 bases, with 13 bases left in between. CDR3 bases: TGTGCCAGCAGCCTATATGGACATGCAACTAATGAAAAACTGTTTTTT. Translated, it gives CASSLYGHATNEKLFF.

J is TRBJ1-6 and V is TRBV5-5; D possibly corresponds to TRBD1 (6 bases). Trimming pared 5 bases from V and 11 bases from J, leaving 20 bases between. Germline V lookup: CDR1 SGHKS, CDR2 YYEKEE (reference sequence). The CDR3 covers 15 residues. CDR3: CASRFGAGVVPPLHF. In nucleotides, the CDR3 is TGTGCCAGCAGGTTTGGAGCAGGGGTCGTTCCACCCCTCCACTTT.

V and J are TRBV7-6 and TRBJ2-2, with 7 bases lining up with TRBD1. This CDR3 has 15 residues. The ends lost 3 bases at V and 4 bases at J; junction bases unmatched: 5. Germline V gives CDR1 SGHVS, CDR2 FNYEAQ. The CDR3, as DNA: TGTGCCAGCAGCTTGACAGGGATCCTCACCGGGGAGCTGTTTTTT. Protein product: CASSLTGILTGELFF.

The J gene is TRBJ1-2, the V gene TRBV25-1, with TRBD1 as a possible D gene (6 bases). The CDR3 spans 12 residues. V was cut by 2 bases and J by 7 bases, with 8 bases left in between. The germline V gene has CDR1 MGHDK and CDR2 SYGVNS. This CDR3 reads CASSEGGGGYTF. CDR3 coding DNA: TGTGCCAGCAGTGAAGGGGGCGGTGGCTACACCTTC.

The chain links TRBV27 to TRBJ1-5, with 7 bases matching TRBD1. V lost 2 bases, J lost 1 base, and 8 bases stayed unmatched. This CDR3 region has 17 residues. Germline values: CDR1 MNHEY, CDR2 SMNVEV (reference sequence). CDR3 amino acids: CASSLRQGGVSNQPQHF. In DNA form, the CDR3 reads TGTGCCAGCAGTTTAAGACAGGGCGGTGTGAGCAATCAGCCCCAGCATTTT.